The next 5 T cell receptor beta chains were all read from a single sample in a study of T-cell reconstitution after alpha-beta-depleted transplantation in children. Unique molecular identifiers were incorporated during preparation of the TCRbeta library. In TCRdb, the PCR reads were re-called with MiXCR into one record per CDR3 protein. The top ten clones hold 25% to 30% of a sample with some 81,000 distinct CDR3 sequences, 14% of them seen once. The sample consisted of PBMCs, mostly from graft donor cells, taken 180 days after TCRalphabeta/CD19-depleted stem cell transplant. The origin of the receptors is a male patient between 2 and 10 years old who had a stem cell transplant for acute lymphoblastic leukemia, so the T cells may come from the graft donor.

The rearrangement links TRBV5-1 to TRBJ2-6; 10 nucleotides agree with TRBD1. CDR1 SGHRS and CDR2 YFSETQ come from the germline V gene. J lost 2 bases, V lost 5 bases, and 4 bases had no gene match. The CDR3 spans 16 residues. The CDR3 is CASRGTGAPGANVLTF. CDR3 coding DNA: TGCGCCAGCAGAGGGACAGGGGCTCCTGGGGCCAACGTCCTGACTTTC.

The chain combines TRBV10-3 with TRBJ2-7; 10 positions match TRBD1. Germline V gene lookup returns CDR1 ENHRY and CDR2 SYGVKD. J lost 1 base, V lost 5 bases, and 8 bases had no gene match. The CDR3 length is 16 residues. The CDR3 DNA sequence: TGTGCCATCAGTCTCGGACCGGGACAGGGGTCCTACGAGCAGTACTTC. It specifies CAISLGPGQGSYEQYF.

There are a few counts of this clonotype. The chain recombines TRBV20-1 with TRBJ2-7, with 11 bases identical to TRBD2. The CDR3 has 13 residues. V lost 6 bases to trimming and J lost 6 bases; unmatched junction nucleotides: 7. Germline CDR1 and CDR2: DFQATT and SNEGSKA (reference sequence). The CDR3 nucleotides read TGCAGTGCCCCGACTAGCGGGGCCTTCGAGCAGTACTTC. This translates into CSAPTSGAFEQYF.

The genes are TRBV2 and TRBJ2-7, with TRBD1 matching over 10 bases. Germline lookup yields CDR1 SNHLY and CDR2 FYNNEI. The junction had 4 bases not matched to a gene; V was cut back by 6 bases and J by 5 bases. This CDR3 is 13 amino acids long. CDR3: CASRGQGPHEQYF. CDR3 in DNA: TGTGCCAGCAGGGGACAGGGGCCTCACGAGCAGTACTTC.

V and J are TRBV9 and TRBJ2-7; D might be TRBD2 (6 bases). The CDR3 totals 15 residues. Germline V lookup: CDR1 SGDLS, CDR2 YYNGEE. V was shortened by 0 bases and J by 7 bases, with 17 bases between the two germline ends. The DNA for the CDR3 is TGTGCCAGCAGCGTAGGGGGGGACTCTAGCTGGGAGCAGTACTTC. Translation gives CASSVGGDSSWEQYF.